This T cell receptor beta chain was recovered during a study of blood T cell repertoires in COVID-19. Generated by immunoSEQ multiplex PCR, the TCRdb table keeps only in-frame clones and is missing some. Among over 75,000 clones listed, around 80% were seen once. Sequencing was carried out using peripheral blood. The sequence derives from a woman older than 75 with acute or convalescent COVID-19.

The DNA of the CDR3 is TGTGCCAGCTCACCCCCGGTTGGTAGCGGGATCTGGGATGAGCAGTTCTTC. This encodes CASSPPVGSGIWDEQFF. The J gene is TRBJ2-1, the V gene TRBV18; the match to TRBD2 covers 8 bases. The CDR3 runs 17 residues. CDR1 and CDR2 from the germline V gene are KGHSH and LQKENI. The junction had 15 bases not matched to a gene; V was cut back by 3 bases and J by 8 bases. Filled out from reference TRBV18 and TRBJ2-1, the complete variable domain reads NAGVMQNPRHLVRRRGQEARLRCSPMKGHSHVYWYRQLPEEGLKFMVYLQKENIIDESGMPKERFSAEFPKEGPSILRIQQVVRGDSAAYFCASSPPVGSGIWDEQFFGPGTRLTVL.